This TCR beta chain derives from a study of blood T cells in healthy people across ages. General observations from the study: Diversity was higher, and naive CD4+ cells more numerous, in long-lived donors than in aged donors. Since the PBMCs were unsorted, naive and antigen-experienced cells could not be conclusively compared.

Germline CDR1 and CDR2: LGHNA and YNFKEQ. The length of the CDR3 is 16 residues. The V and J ends lost 3 bases and 2 bases, in that order; junction bases with no gene match: 5. With respect to this clonotype: The antigen is undetermined.

Using a J-beta primer mix together with a sample-barcoded 5' primer, a second PCR was run for roughly 7 to 12 cycles. With 12 random nucleotides, a template-switch adaptor tagged each individual cDNA molecule. TCRdb analysed the 5' RACE reads with MiXCR anew, one entry per CDR3 protein. This sample yields about a million distinct CDR3 sequences, of which just over 50% are seen a single time; roughly a fifth belongs to the top ten. The sequence was collected from a woman aged 60 to 75 in good health. Sequencing was performed on blood. The chain joins TRBV4-2 to TRBJ2-5, with 11 bases identical to TRBD2. This CDR3 reads CASSHPTSGEQETQYF. CDR3 bases: TGTGCCAGCAGCCATCCGACTAGCGGGGAACAAGAGACCCAGTACTTC.